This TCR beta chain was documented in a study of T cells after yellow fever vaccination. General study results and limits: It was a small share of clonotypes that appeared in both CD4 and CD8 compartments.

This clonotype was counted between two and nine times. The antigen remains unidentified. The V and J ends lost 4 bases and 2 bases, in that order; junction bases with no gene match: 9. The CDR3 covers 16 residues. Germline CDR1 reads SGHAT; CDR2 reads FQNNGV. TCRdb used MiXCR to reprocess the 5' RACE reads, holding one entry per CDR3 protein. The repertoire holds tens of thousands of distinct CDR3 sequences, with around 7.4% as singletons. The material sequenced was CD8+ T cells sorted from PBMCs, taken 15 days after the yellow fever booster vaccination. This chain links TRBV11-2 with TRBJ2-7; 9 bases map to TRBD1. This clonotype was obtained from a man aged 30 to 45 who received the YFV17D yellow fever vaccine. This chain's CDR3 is CASSSATGGGTYEQYF. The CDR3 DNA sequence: TGTGCCAGCAGCTCAGCTACAGGGGGCGGTACCTACGAGCAGTACTTC.